This TCR beta chain was captured by sequencing in a study of blood T cell repertoires in COVID-19 (dated by TCRdb to about 2020). At the level of the whole study: Collaborator samples came from the United States, Italy and Spain and covered acute and convalescent phases of COVID-19. Where available, HLA class I and class II types were obtained from metadata supplied by the sample provider rather than from assay-based typing. Samples were obtained from the ongoing ImmuneRACE study (first 160 participants) and from 1,254 subjects provided by 6 global collaborators. The dataset comprised deeply sampled blood TCRbeta repertoires from subjects exposed to, actively infected with, or recovered from COVID-19. The repertoires were made available in a free public database intended to serve as a resource for research on the immune response to SARS-CoV-2. The material from the prospective study consisted of cDNA or gDNA derived from T cells, B-cell-depleted T cells, or PBMCs. The sample metadata nearly always contained a de-identified subject ID, COVID-19 status, age in years and sex.

At one collaborating source in Seattle, patients were enrolled during active infection and were followed longitudinally through the course of disease. Each collaborating institution followed its own protocols to collect whole blood in K2EDTA tubes. For TCRbeta analysis, collaborators shipped samples in one of three forms: frozen whole blood, isolated PBMCs, or DNA extracted from either of those sample types. Paper-wide results and their limitations: The amount of clinical and demographic metadata varied by source and participant and was provided uncurated.

In this sample, this clone turned up a few times. No cognate antigen has been identified for it. No per-base quality is available; no much larger clone lies one base away. The CDR3 covers 13 residues, taking in both the cysteine and the phenylalanine. Of all the DNA, just the CDR3 is kept, 39 bases in frame from base 1. Via the germline V gene, CDR1 is KGHDR and CDR2 SFDVKD. V and J are truncated by 0 bases and 6 bases respectively, leaving an intervening sequence of 8 bases. TCRbeta CDR3 regions were amplified from genomic DNA using the immunoSEQ Assay, a bias-controlled multiplex PCR. As for the original processing: The number of nucleated cells in each sample was estimated from the amplification of reference gene primers within the assay. Sequence reads were collapsed and filtered to measure the absolute abundance of every unique TCRbeta CDR3 rearrangement. For each sample, productive Simpson clonality was calculated as the square root of Simpson's diversity index across productive rearrangements. The table was pulled from immuneACCESS by TCRdb, which kept in-frame rearrangements only. Such tables lose some clones; where checked, under half of the loss comes from unresolved V genes, and the rest has no known cause. The DNA was the basis for D and trimming; V, J and clone size are from that table. Recorded for this sample are about 260,000 clones; around nine tenths of them occurred a single time. Of the sample, over 5% is held by the ten largest clones.

The receptor's source is a woman aged 55 to 70 with COVID-19, enrolled during active disease. Rearrangement joined TRBV24-1 to TRBJ2-7, with a weak D call of TRBD1 (5 bases match). The sequenced sample consisted of peripheral blood. The DNA is as follows: TGTGCCACCAGTGATTTGGGACAAACCGAGCAGTACTTC. It encodes CATSDLGQTEQYF.